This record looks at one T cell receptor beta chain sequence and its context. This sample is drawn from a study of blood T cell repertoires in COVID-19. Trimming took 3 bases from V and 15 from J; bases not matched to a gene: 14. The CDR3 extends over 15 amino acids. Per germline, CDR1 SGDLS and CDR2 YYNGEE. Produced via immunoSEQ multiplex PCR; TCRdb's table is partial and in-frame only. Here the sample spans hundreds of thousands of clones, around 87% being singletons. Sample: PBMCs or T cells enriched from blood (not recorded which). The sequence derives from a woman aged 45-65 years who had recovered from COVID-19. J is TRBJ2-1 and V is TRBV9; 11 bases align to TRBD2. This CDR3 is CASSASSELAGVGFF. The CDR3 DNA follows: TGTGCCAGCAGCGCTAGTTCCGAACTAGCGGGAGTAGGGTTCTTC.